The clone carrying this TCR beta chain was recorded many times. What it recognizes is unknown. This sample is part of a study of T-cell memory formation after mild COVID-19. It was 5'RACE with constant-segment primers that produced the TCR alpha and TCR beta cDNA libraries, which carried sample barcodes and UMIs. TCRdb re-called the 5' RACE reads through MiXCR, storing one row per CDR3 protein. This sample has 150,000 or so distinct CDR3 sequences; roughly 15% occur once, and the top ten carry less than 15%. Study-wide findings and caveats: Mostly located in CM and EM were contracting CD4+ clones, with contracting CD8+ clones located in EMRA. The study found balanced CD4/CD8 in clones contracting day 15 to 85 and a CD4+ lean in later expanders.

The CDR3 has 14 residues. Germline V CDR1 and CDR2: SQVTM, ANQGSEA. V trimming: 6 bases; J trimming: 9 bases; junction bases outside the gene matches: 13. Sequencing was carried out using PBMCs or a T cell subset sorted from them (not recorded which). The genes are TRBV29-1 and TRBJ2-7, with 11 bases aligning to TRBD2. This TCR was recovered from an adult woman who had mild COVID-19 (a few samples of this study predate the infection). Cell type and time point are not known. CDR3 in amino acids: CSVVGVSGRAWQYF. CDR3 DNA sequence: TGCAGCGTGGTGGGGGTTAGCGGGAGGGCCTGGCAGTACTTC.